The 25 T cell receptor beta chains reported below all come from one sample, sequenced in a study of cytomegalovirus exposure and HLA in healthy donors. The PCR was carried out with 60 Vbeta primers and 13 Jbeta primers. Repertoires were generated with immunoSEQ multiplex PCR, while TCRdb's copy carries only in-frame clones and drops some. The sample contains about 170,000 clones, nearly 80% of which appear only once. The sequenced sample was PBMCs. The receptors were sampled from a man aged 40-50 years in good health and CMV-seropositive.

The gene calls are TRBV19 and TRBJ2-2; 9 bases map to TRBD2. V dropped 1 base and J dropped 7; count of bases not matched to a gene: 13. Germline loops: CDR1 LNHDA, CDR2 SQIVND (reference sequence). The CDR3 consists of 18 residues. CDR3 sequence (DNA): TGTGCCAGTAGTATAGGGCGCCGAGGCGGTAGCGGGGGCGGGGAGCTGTTTTTT. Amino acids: CASSIGRRGGSGGGELFF.

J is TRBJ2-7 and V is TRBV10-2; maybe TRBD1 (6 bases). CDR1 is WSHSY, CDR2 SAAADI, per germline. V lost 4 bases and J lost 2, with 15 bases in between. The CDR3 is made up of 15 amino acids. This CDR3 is CASSAWDTDPYEQYF. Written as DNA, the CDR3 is TGCGCCAGCAGTGCGTGGGACACAGACCCCTACGAGCAGTACTTC.

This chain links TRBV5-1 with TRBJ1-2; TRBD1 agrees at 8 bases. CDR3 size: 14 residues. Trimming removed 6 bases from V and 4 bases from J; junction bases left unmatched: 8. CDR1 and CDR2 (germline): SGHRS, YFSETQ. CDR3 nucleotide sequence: TGCGCCAGCACCATTGGACAGGGTCCCTATGGCTACACCTTC. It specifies CASTIGQGPYGYTF. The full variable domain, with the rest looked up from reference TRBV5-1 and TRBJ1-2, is KAGVTQTPRYLIKTRGQQVTLSCSPISGHRSVSWYQQTPGQGLQFLFEYFSETQRNKGNFPGRFSGRQFSNSRSEMNVSTLELGDSALYLCASTIGQGPYGYTFGSGTRLTVV.

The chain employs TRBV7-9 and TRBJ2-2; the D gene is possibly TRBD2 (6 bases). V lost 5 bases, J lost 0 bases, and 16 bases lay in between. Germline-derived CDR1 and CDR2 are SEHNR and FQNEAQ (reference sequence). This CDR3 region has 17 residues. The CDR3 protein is CASSPRAGRANTGELFF. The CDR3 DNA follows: TGTGCCAGCAGCCCTAGAGCGGGCCGAGCGAACACCGGGGAGCTGTTTTTT.

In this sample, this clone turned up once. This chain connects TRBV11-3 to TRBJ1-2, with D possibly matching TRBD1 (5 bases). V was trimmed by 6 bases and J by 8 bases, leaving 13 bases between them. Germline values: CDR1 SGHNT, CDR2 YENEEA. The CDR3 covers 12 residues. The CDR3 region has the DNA TGTGCCAGCAGTATGGGACTAGGAGGCTACACCTTC. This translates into CASSMGLGGYTF.

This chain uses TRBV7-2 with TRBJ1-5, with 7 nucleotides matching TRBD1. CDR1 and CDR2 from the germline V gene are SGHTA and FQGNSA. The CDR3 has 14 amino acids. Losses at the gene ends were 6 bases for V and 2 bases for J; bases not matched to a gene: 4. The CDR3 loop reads CASSPGTGNQPQHF. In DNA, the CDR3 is TGTGCCAGCAGTCCAGGGACAGGCAATCAGCCCCAGCATTTT. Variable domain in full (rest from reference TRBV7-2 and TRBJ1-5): GAGVSQSPSNKVTEKGKDVELRCDPISGHTALYWYRQSLGQGLEFLIYFQGNSAPDKSGLPSDRFSAERTGGSVSTLTIQRTQQEDSAVYLCASSPGTGNQPQHFGDGTRLSIL.

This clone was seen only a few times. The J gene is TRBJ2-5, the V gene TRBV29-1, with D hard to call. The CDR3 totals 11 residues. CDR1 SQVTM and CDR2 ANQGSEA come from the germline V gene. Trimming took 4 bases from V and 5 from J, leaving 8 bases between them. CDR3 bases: TGCAGCGTTGCTAAATCGGAGACCCAGTACTTC. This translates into CSVAKSETQYF.

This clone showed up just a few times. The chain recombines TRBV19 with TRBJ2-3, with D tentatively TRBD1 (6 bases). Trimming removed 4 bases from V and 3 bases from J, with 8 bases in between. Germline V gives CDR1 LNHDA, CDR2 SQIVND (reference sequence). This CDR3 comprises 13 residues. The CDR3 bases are TGTGCCAGTAGTAGCCAGGGGACAGATACGCAGTATTTT. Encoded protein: CASSSQGTDTQYF. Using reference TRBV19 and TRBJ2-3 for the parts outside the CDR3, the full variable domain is DGGITQSPKYLFRKEGQNVTLSCEQNLNHDAMYWYRQDPGQGLRLIYYSQIVNDFQKGDIAEGYSVSREKKESFPLTVTSAQKNPTAFYLCASSSQGTDTQYFGPGTRLTVL.

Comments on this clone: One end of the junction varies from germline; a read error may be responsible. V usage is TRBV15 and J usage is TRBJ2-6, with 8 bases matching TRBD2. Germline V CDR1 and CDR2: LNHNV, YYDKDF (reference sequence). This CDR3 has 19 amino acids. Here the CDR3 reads CATSTTALAGGTGANGLTF. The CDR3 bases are TGTGCCACCAGCACCACTGCCCTCGCGGGAGGTACTGGGGCCAACGGCCTGACTTTC. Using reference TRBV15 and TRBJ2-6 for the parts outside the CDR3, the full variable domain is DAMVIQNPRYQVTQFGKPVTLSCSQTLNHNVMYWYQQKSSQAPKLLFHYYDKDFNNEADTPDNFQSRRPNTSFCFLDIRSPGLGDTAMYLCATSTTALAGGTGANGLTFGAGSRLTVL.

The CDR3 here is CASSFDRVRETQYF. The CDR3 DNA follows: TGCGCCAGCAGCTTCGACAGGGTGCGGGAGACCCAGTACTTC. J is TRBJ2-5 and V is TRBV5-1; 7 bases are a match to TRBD1. Trimming removed 2 bases from V and 5 bases from J; junction bases left unmatched: 6. Germline-derived CDR1 and CDR2 are SGHRS and YFSETQ. There are 14 residues in the CDR3.

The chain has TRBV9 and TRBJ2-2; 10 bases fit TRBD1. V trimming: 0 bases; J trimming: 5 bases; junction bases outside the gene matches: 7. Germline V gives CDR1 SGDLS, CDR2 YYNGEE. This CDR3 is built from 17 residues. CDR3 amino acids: CASSVDGWTGGTGELFF. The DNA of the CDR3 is TGTGCCAGCAGCGTAGATGGCTGGACAGGGGGGACCGGGGAGCTGTTTTTT.

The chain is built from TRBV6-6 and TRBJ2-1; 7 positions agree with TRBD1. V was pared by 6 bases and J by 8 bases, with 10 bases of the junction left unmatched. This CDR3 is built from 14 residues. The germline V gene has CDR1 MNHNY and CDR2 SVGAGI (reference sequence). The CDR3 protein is CASRATGARDEQFF. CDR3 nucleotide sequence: TGTGCCAGCAGAGCTACAGGGGCCAGAGATGAGCAGTTCTTC.

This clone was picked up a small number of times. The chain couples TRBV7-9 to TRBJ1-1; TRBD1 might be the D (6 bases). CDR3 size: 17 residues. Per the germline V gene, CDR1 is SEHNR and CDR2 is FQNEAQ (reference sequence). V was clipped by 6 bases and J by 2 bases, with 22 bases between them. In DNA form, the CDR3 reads TGTGCCAGCAGTCCCCGGGGGGGCGGTGGACGTAACACTGAAGCTTTCTTT. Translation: CASSPRGGGGRNTEAFF.

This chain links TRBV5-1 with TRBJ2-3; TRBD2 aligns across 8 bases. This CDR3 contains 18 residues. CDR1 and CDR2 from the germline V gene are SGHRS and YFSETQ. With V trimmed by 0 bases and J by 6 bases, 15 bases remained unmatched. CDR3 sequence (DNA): TGCGCCAGCAGCTTGGTCGCGAGGAGCGGGAGTCGAGGGGATACGCAGTATTTT. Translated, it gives CASSLVARSGSRGDTQYF.

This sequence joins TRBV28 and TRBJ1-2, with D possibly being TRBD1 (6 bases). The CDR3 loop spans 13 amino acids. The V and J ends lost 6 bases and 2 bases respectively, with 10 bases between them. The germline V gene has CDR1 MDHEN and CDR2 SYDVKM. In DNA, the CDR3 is TGTGCCAGCAGGCCGGGACAAAACTATGGCTACACCTTC. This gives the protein CASRPGQNYGYTF.

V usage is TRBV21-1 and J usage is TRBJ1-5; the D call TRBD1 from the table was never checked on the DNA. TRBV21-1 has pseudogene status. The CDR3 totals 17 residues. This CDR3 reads CASSRYRGRYSNQPQHF. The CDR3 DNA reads TGTGCCAGCAGCAGATACAGGGGCCGTTATAGCAATCAGCCCCAGCATTTT.

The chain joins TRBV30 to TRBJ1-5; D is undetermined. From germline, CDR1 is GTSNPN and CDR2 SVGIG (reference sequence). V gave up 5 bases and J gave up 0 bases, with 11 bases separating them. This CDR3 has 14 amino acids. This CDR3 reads CAWQAENSNQPQHF. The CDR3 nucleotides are TGTGCCTGGCAGGCTGAAAATAGCAATCAGCCCCAGCATTTT.

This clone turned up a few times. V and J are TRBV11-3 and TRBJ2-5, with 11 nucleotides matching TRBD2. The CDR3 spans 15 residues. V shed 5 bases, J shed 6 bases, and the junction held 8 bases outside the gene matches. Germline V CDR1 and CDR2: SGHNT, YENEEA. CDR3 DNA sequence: TGTGCCAGCAGCGGAGGGACTAGCGGAAGAAAGACCCAGTACTTC. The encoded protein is CASSGGTSGRKTQYF.

In DNA form, the CDR3 reads TGTGCCAGCAGCTCAGGGGTGGGGTCAGGGGCCAACGTCCTGACTTTC. This sequence encodes CASSSGVGSGANVLTF. The chain uses TRBV7-8 and TRBJ2-6; maybe TRBD1 (6 bases). Germline V CDR1 and CDR2: SGHVS, FQNEAQ. V lost 4 bases to trimming and J lost 4 bases, with 14 bases between them. The CDR3 runs 16 residues.

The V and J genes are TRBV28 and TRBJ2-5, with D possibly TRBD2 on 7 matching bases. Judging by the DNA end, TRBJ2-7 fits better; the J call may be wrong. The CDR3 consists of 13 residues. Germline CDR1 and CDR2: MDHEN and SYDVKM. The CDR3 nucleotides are TGTGCCAGCGGGGAGGGGGGCTCCTACGAGCAGTACTTC. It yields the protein CASGEGGSYEQYF.

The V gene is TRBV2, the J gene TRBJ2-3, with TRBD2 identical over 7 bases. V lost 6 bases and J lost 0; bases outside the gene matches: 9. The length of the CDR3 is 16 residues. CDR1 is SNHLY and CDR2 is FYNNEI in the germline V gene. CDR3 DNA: TGTGCCAGCAGGGCCGCTAGCGGAACTAGCACAGATACGCAGTATTTT. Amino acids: CASRAASGTSTDTQYF.

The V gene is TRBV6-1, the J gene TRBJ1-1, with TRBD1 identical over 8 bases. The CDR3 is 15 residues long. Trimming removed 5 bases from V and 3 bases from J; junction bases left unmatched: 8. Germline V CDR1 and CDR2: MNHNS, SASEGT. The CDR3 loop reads CASSPRTGTDTEAFF. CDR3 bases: TGTGCCAGCAGTCCCCGGACAGGGACGGACACTGAAGCTTTCTTT.

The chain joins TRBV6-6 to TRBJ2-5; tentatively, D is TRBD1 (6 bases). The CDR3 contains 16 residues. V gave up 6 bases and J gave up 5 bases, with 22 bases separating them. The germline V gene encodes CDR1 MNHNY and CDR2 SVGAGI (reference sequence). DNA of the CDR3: TGTGCCAGCAGCCTCCGTAGGACAGATATAGTGGAGACCCAGTACTTC. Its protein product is CASSLRRTDIVETQYF.

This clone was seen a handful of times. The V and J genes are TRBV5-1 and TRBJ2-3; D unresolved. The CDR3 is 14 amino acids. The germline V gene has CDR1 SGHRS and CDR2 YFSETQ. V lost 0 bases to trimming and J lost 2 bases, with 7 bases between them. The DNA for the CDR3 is TGCGCCAGCAGCTTGGAGCATCCCACAGATACGCAGTATTTT. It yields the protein CASSLEHPTDTQYF.

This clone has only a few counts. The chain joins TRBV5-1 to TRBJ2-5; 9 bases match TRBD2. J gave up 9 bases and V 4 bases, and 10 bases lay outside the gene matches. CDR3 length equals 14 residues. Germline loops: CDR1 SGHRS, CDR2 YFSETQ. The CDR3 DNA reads TGCGCCAGCAGCGCCGGGACTAGCTCACCGGCCCAGTACTTC. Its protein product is CASSAGTSSPAQYF.